One TCR beta chain is described in this entry. Its target is unknown. The intended depth for sequencing was 1 in 200,000 to 1 in 1 million T cells. The table came from immunoSEQ multiplex PCR; TCRdb's copy has only in-frame clones and leaves some out. The top ten clones hold about 6.4% of a sample with about 200,000 clones, around 70% of them seen once. The germline V and J ends were trimmed by 1 base and 3 bases, with 9 bases remaining between them. The germline V gene has CDR1 GTSNPN and CDR2 SVGIG (reference sequence). The length of the CDR3 is 13 residues. This entry belongs to a study of cytotoxic CD8 clonotypes in ibrutinib-treated CLL. General study findings and limits: Clonality rose at ibrutinib response, held steady in sustained remission, and fell toward baseline at progression. Samples from sustained-remission and progressing patients were taken at different times.

The rearrangement uses TRBV30 and TRBJ2-5, with no clear D. This clonotype was obtained from a human donor with chronic lymphocytic leukemia. Sequenced here: PBMCs, sampled after 12 months of ibrutinib treatment. The CDR3 spells CAWSASDKETQYF. CDR3 DNA: TGTGCCTGGAGTGCGTCCGACAAAGAGACCCAGTACTTC.